The 19 T cell receptor beta chains given below trace back to one sample, sequenced in a study of cytomegalovirus exposure and HLA in healthy donors. The primer mix had 60 Vbeta and 13 Jbeta primers. Assay used: immunoSEQ multiplex PCR; TCRdb lists only in-frame clones, some missing. This sample has 100,000 to 120,000 clones, with approximately 70% found just once. The sample taken for sequencing was PBMCs. Receptor source: a man aged 30-40 years in good health and CMV-seronegative.

CDR3 sequence: CASSASGDSYNEQFF. CDR3 in DNA: TGTGCCAGCAGCGCCTCAGGGGACTCCTACAATGAGCAGTTCTTC. This chain uses TRBV7-3 with TRBJ2-1, with TRBD1 as a possible D gene (6 bases). The germline V and J ends were trimmed by 5 bases and 0 bases, with 11 bases remaining between them. The CDR3 extends over 15 amino acids. The V gene's germline CDR1 is SGHTA and CDR2 FQGTGA.

This chain joins TRBV4-1 and TRBJ1-5; a weak D match, TRBD1 (6 bases). In germline, CDR1 is MGHRA, CDR2 YSYEKL. Deletions cut 0 bases from V and 1 base from J, with 16 bases between. The CDR3 consists of 18 residues. The CDR3 coding sequence is TGCGCCAGCAGCCAAGAATCAAACAGGGTTAACAGCAATCAGCCCCAGCATTTT. It translates to CASSQESNRVNSNQPQHF.

The sample holds a few counts of this clone. The CDR3 DNA sequence: TGTGCCAGCAGTGGGCGGGATTCAGTAGAAAATGAGCAGTTCTTC. Its translation is CASSGRDSVENEQFF. The chain combines TRBV25-1 with TRBJ2-1; perhaps TRBD2 as D (6 bases). The V gene's germline CDR1 is MGHDK and CDR2 SYGVNS. V was trimmed by 4 bases and J by 7 bases, leaving 17 bases between them. This CDR3 has 15 residues.

The J gene is TRBJ1-3, the V gene TRBV5-6; no reliable D call. The germline V and J ends were trimmed by 1 base and 1 base, with 6 bases remaining between them. The CDR3 runs to 14 residues. Germline V gene lookup returns CDR1 SGHDT and CDR2 YYEEEE. This CDR3 is CASSLRGSGNTIYF. The CDR3 DNA sequence: TGTGCCAGCAGCTTGAGAGGGTCTGGAAACACCATATATTTT.

This clone appeared a few times. The gene calls are TRBV28 and TRBJ2-1; perhaps TRBD2 as D (6 bases). The CDR3 has 16 residues. In germline, CDR1 is MDHEN, CDR2 SYDVKM. V was shortened by 2 bases and J by 4 bases, with 15 bases between the two germline ends. CDR3 DNA sequence: TGTGCCAGCAGTTTAGCAAGAGGGAGCGGGTACAATGAGCAGTTCTTC. This translates into CASSLARGSGYNEQFF.

A note on this clone: Compared with germline, one end of the junction differs, possibly owing to a read error. The chain has TRBV11-3 and TRBJ2-1, with a tentative D call TRBD2 (5 bases). Germline CDR1 and CDR2: SGHNT and YENEEA. The CDR3 totals 13 residues. CDR3 DNA sequence: TGTGCCAGCAGATTAGGACTGAACAATGAGCAGTTCTTC. Its protein product is CASRLGLNNEQFF. The full variable domain, rest sourced from reference TRBV11-3 and TRBJ2-1, is EAGVVQSPRYKIIEKKQPVAFWCNPISGHNTLYWYLQNLGQGPELLIRYENEEAVDDSQLPKDRFSAERLKGVDSTLKIQPAELGDSAVYLCASRLGLNNEQFFGPGTRLTVL.

This rearrangement joins TRBV4-3 to TRBJ2-5, with 7 bases that match TRBD2. The CDR3 extends over 17 amino acids. Germline loops: CDR1 LGHNA, CDR2 YSLEER. The J segment lost 4 bases and the V segment lost 0 bases, leaving 11 bases of the junction unmatched. The CDR3 DNA is TGCGCCAGCAGCCAAGATGTCGCGGGAGTGACAGCAGAGACCCAGTACTTC. Translation gives CASSQDVAGVTAETQYF.

This clone has only a few counts. The V gene is TRBV7-2, the J gene TRBJ2-4; tentative D call: TRBD1 (5 bases). CDR1 is SGHTA and CDR2 is FQGNSA in the germline V gene. This CDR3 has 15 residues. The V and J ends lost 5 bases and 0 bases respectively, with 11 bases between them. The CDR3 region is CASSRDSTAKNIQYF. CDR3 DNA sequence: TGTGCCAGCAGCCGTGACAGCACAGCCAAAAACATTCAGTACTTC.

The J gene is TRBJ2-2, the V gene TRBV9; D is uncertain. Per germline, CDR1 SGDLS and CDR2 YYNGEE. The CDR3 contains 14 residues. The V and J ends lost 0 bases and 1 base respectively, with 4 bases between them. The CDR3 region is CASSVVQNTGELFF. The CDR3 DNA reads as TGTGCCAGCAGCGTAGTACAGAACACCGGGGAGCTGTTTTTT.

This clone was seen just once. The chain couples TRBV4-1 to TRBJ1-3; TRBD1 is a possible D gene (5 bases). Germline V CDR1 and CDR2: MGHRA, YSYEKL. The CDR3 sequence is 17 residues long. Trimming pared 3 bases from V and 1 base from J, leaving 16 bases between. CDR3 protein: CASSHALGNRSGNTIYF. Written as DNA, the CDR3 is TGCGCCAGCAGCCATGCCCTAGGGAACAGGTCTGGAAACACCATATATTTT.

The gene calls are TRBV7-3 and TRBJ2-3, with D tentatively TRBD2 (7 bases). The CDR3 sequence is 18 residues long. Trimming removed 2 bases at V and 3 bases at J, with 21 bases between. CDR1 and CDR2 (germline): SGHTA, FQGTGA. The DNA for the CDR3 is TGTGCCAGCAGCTTATTACGCCCAGGGAGGGGGGGGACAGATACGCAGTATTTT. It yields the protein CASSLLRPGRGGTDTQYF.

The chain is built from TRBV6-1 and TRBJ1-1, with TRBD1 matching over 8 bases. V trimming: 5 bases; J trimming: 3 bases; junction bases outside the gene matches: 5. Germline CDR1 is MNHNS and CDR2 is SASEGT. The CDR3 covers 14 residues. This CDR3 reads CASSNGQGYTEAFF. CDR3 nucleotide sequence: TGTGCCAGCAGTAACGGACAGGGCTACACTGAAGCTTTCTTT.

This CDR3 is CASSLGGQSRRNQPQHF. In nucleotides, the CDR3 is TGTGCCAGCAGCTTAGGGGGACAGTCCCGGCGCAATCAGCCCCAGCATTTT. The chain joins TRBV7-8 to TRBJ1-5; 7 bases fit TRBD1. This CDR3 spans 17 amino acids. Germline CDR1 and CDR2: SGHVS and FQNEAQ. V trimming: 1 base; J trimming: 2 bases; junction bases outside the gene matches: 8.

The rearrangement uses TRBV5-1 and TRBJ2-3; 7 bases are a match to TRBD1. The CDR3 loop spans 15 amino acids. Looked up from germline, CDR1 is SGHRS and CDR2 is YFSETQ. Losses at the gene ends were 7 bases for V and 3 bases for J; bases not matched to a gene: 11. The CDR3 here is CASGPGTVGTDTQYF. The CDR3 DNA follows: TGCGCCAGCGGACCCGGGACAGTAGGGACAGATACGCAGTATTTT.

The V call is TRBV7-3, the J call TRBJ2-3; 12 nucleotides align to TRBD1. Losses at the gene ends were 3 bases for V and 4 bases for J; bases not matched to a gene: 2. The CDR3 has 15 amino acids. The V gene's germline CDR1 is SGHTA and CDR2 FQGTGA. This CDR3 reads CASSLGQGAADTQYF. The CDR3 bases are TGTGCCAGCAGCTTGGGACAGGGGGCAGCAGATACGCAGTATTTT.

This clone was observed a single time. This chain joins TRBV11-2 and TRBJ1-1, with TRBD1 as a possible D gene (6 bases). Germline loops: CDR1 SGHAT, CDR2 FQNNGV. This CDR3 spans 14 amino acids. V was trimmed by 4 bases and J by 5 bases, leaving 14 bases between them. The CDR3 nucleotides read TGTGCCAGCAGCTCCCACCGGGGGGCTACTGAAGCTTTCTTT. Amino acid sequence: CASSSHRGATEAFF.

In this sample, this clone turned up a few times. The V gene is TRBV5-4, the J gene TRBJ2-3; D is perhaps TRBD1 (7 bases). CDR1 is SGHNT, CDR2 YYREEE, per germline (reference sequence). Trimming took 0 bases from V and 1 from J, leaving 12 bases between them. The CDR3 sequence is 16 residues long. The CDR3 DNA reads TGTGCCAGCAGCTTGGGGGGAGGACAGGGCACAGATACGCAGTATTTT. Its protein product is CASSLGGGQGTDTQYF. The variable domain in full, with the rest retrieved from reference TRBV5-4 and TRBJ2-3, is ETGVTQSPTHLIKTRGQQVTLRCSSQSGHNTVSWYQQALGQGPQFIFQYYREEENGRGNFPPRFSGLQFPNYSSELNVNALELDDSALYLCASSLGGGQGTDTQYFGPGTRLTVL.

J is TRBJ1-2 and V is TRBV18; no reliable D call. CDR1 and CDR2 (germline): KGHSH, LQKENI. V lost 5 bases and J 4 bases, leaving 11 bases between the germline ends. This CDR3 region has 13 residues. The CDR3 DNA is TGTGCCAGCTCAGAGGGCAGAAGCTATGGCTACACCTTC. It specifies CASSEGRSYGYTF.

This clone was detected only a few times. The chain recombines TRBV5-6 with TRBJ1-3; TRBD1 aligns across 10 bases. CDR3 length: 18 amino acids. Germline loops: CDR1 SGHDT, CDR2 YYEEEE. Trimming at V came to 4 bases and at J to 3 bases, leaving 13 bases not matched to a gene. CDR3 nucleotides: TGTGCCAGCAGCCCGGCCGGGACAGGGGACTTGGTTGGAAACACCATATATTTT. Amino acids: CASSPAGTGDLVGNTIYF.